Listed below are T cell receptor beta chains from one sample, sequenced in a study of T cell responses to AZD1222 COVID-19 vaccine. Sequencing used immunoSEQ multiplex PCR; TCRdb keeps in-frame clones, though not all of them. The repertoire consists of about 140,000 clones, with 92% occurring once and the leading ten covering 4%. This specimen consisted of peripheral blood, obtained 28 days after the second AZD1222 dose. All receptors derive from an adult who received the AZD1222 COVID-19 vaccine. CDR3s include the opening cysteine and the closing phenylalanine or tryptophan. A D gene is named only where the DNA matches it firmly. The size of a clone is reported for some rows only, either as once, few or many, or as a class for expanded clones.

v_gene	j_gene	d_gene	abundance	CDR3aa	CDR3nt
TRBV11-2	TRBJ1-4	.	.	CASSLVGRRNEKLFF	TGTGCCAGCAGCTTAGTGGGCAGGCGAAATGAAAAACTGTTTTTT
TRBV5-1	TRBJ1-5	.	.	CASSEDSPNQPQHF	TGCGCCAGCAGCGAGGACAGCCCCAATCAGCCCCAGCATTTT
TRBV6-5	TRBJ2-3	.	.	CASSYGTTGTDTQYF	TGTGCCAGCAGTTACGGGACCACCGGGACAGATACGCAGTATTTT
TRBV4-1	TRBJ1-4	.	.	CASSQTHKATNEKLFF	TGCGCCAGCAGCCAGACGCACAAGGCAACTAATGAAAAACTGTTTTTT
TRBV7-2	TRBJ2-1	.	.	CASSPLEGVGNEQFF	TGTGCCAGCAGCCCCCTGGAAGGAGTGGGTAATGAGCAGTTCTTC
TRBV2	TRBJ1-2	.	.	CASSDAGSYGYTF	TGTGCCAGCAGTGACGCAGGGTCCTATGGCTACACCTTC
TRBV18	TRBJ1-1	TRBD1	.	CASSPRTGGTEAFF	TGTGCCAGCTCACCACGAACAGGGGGGACTGAAGCTTTCTTT
TRBV11-2	TRBJ1-4	.	.	CASSLGSGYGEKLFF	TGTGCCAGCAGCTTAGGGTCGGGTTACGGCGAAAAACTGTTTTTT
TRBV28	TRBJ1-1	.	.	CASSLEGGPNTEAFF	TGTGCCAGCAGTTTAGAGGGGGGCCCGAACACTGAAGCTTTCTTT
TRBV18	TRBJ2-7	.	few	CASSPPASPYEQYF	TGTGCCAGCTCACCACCTGCCAGTCCCTACGAGCAGTACTTC
TRBV4-3	TRBJ1-5	.	.	CASSQALGGGQPQHF	TGCGCCAGCAGCCAAGCCCTCGGGGGGGGTCAGCCCCAGCATTTT
TRBV25-1	TRBJ1-2	.	few	CASSANYGYTF	TGTGCCAGCAGTGCCAACTATGGCTACACCTTC
TRBV5-8	TRBJ1-2	TRBD1	.	CASSSGQGIWGYTF	TGTGCCAGCAGCTCGGGACAGGGTATTTGGGGCTACACCTTC
TRBV7-2	TRBJ2-7	TRBD2	once	CASSPSGRAYEQYF	TGTGCCAGCAGCCCTAGCGGGAGGGCCTACGAGCAGTACTTC
TRBV10-3	TRBJ1-1	TRBD1	.	CAISESTQGASRLNTEAFF	TGTGCCATCAGTGAGTCGACTCAGGGGGCCTCAAGATTGAACACTGAAGCTTTCTTT
TRBV15	TRBJ1-3	.	.	CATSRETAPGNTIYF	TGTGCCACCAGCAGAGAGACAGCTCCTGGAAACACCATATATTTT
TRBV7-2	TRBJ2-5	TRBD1	.	CASSLGDRRQTQYF	TGTGCCAGCAGCTTGGGGGACAGGCGGCAGACCCAGTACTTC
TRBV2	TRBJ1-6	TRBD1	.	CASSDPGGRNSPLHF	TGTGCCAGCAGTGACCCAGGGGGCCGAAATTCACCCCTCCACTTT
TRBV4-2	TRBJ2-5	.	.	CASSQERVQETQYF	TGTGCCAGCAGCCAAGAGAGGGTCCAAGAGACCCAGTACTTC
TRBV3-1/TRBV3-2	TRBJ1-2	.	.	CASSPKGGNYGYTF	TGTGCCAGCAGCCCCAAGGGGGGAAACTATGGCTACACCTTC
TRBV28	TRBJ2-3	.	.	CASSPRSDTQYF	TGTGCCAGCAGCCCTCGATCAGATACGCAGTATTTT
TRBV4-1	TRBJ2-7	TRBD1	.	CASSQGQGWEQYF	TGCGCCAGCAGCCAAGGACAGGGTTGGGAGCAGTACTTC
TRBV4-1	TRBJ1-4	.	.	CASSQENRVEKLFF	TGCGCCAGCAGCCAAGAGAACAGGGTGGAAAAACTGTTTTTT